Sequencing of this T cell receptor beta chain was carried out in a study of T cell responses to AZD1222 COVID-19 vaccine. Study results and limitations: The span of vaccine-associated CD4 TCRs extended across spike, with dominance at 160-218 and 743-854.

Germline CDR1 SGHAT, CDR2 FQNNGV. The CDR3 is made up of 15 amino acids. V was trimmed by 2 bases and J by 3 bases, leaving 11 bases between them. Comment on this clone: Antigen: not known.

Some clones are missing from TCRdb's copy, which holds only in-frame ones; the method was immunoSEQ multiplex PCR. Altogether over 130,000 clones are present, about 92% being singletons, with the ten largest covering around 3.5%. Material: peripheral blood, obtained 28 days after the second AZD1222 dose. This clonotype was sampled from an adult who received the AZD1222 COVID-19 vaccine. The chain links TRBV11-2 to TRBJ2-1, with a possible D match to TRBD1 (6 bases). CDR3 bases: TGTGCCAGCAGCTTATTGGACAGAAGCTACAATGAGCAGTTCTTC. Translated, it gives CASSLLDRSYNEQFF.